This T cell receptor (beta chain) derives from a study of cytomegalovirus exposure and HLA in healthy donors (dated by TCRdb to 2015 to 2018). With regard to the full study: In an earlier analysis of 587 of the donors, roughly 300 Gb of sequence data and about 110 million unique TCR beta sequences from about 179 million T cells were reported. An early release covering roughly 640 HLA-typed donors comprised approximately 300 gigabases of sequencing data and approximately 80 million unique TCR sequences. Of the roughly 400 genotyped donors, 70% to 90% were placed in the genetic ancestry cluster associated with self-reported Caucasian donors. The study was designed to test whether signatures of past pathogen exposure could be identified by cataloging public T cell receptors. The T cell repertoires of around 670 subjects were profiled by immunosequencing and related to cytomegalovirus serostatus. Besides the first cohort of about 730 subjects, a separate validation cohort made up of 120 different subjects was used. To predict cytomegalovirus infection status, the study brought together high-throughput TCR immunosequencing, statistical association of individual TCRs with disease status, and machine learning. A later analysis re-analyzed previously published TCR beta repertoires from 650 to 800 donors and added high-resolution HLA genotyping to study TCR occurrence patterns. Rather than using new phenotypic data, the later analysis identified candidate immune exposures from TCR beta sequences and from how often those sequences occurred across donors. In an earlier analysis of roughly 580 of the donors, high-throughput TCR beta sequencing was used to judge whether each TCR beta V gene segment behaved as functional or pseudogenic. Donor age, sex, ethnicity and CMV serostatus were compiled alongside the repertoire data. A later genetic analysis took genome-wide SNP genotypes for about 55% of the 666 donors and used that subset as a discovery cohort. Every repertoire in the discovery cohort had been generated on one and the same sequencing platform. HLA typing covered class I and class II loci at four-digit resolution. The number of donors typed differed by locus, with 629-630 for A, B, C, DRB1 and DQB1, 522 for DQA1, under 610 for DPA1, and around 460 for DPB1. Several DR-DQ haplotypes were treated as single units for association and clustering because of strong linkage in the cohort. Across approximately 400 genotyped donors of the cohort, an average of about 200,000 unique TCR beta nucleotide sequences per donor were sequenced, and roughly 18% of those sequences were non-productive.

Trimming accounts for 7 bases at V and 2 bases at J, while the number of junction bases matched to no gene is 7. Including cysteine and phenylalanine, the CDR3 has 16 amino acids. The DNA shown is the 48-base CDR3, in frame from base 1. The germline V gene (reference sequence) specifies LNHDA as CDR1 and SQIVND as CDR2. The paper as a whole reports these results and caveats: A later analysis reported that several top co-occurrence clusters appeared linked to parvovirus B19, influenza, CMV and Epstein-Barr virus. Assigning TCR associations to individual alleles was difficult when HLA alleles, especially DR and DQ, strongly co-occurred. Cytomegalovirus status was reported to be diagnosed by the classifier with high specificity and sensitivity in both the original and validation cohorts. For the cohort, immune exposure information was limited to CMV serostatus. A few of the identified cytomegalovirus-associated TCR beta chains were confirmed in vitro to be specific for cytomegalovirus antigens. In a later genetic analysis, a missense DCLRE1C variant was associated with V-gene and J-gene trimming of TCR beta chains, and the association was replicated in an independent cohort. Because counts were too low, seventeen rarely observed V segments, including chromosome 9 orphons, were excluded from the earlier analysis of about 500 of the donors. Compared with the approximately 600-donor mean, donors in an Asian-associated ancestry cluster had fewer N-insertions in productive TCRs, according to a later genetic analysis. Because some donors lacked HLA typing at each locus, the association tests relied only on the typed subset. In an earlier analysis of 450 to 750 of the donors, most TCR beta V segments appeared in productive rearrangements about 87% or about 30% of the time, broadly matching IMGT annotations. Sequencing depth was assumed to be roughly uniform across donors in the presence/absence analyses, though that assumption may not hold. In a later analysis, HLA-associated TCR beta chains showed more clonal expansion and lower generation probabilities than non-associated chains that were equally common. Most TCR sequences were seen in very few donors, while some public TCRs were found in many individuals. A cluster of highly shared sequence variants was judged likely to represent a technical artifact of the sequencing pipeline. A further reported finding was that TCR beta sequences accurately predicted the HLA-A and HLA-B alleles for most subjects in the first cohort. According to a later analysis, most CMV-associated TCR beta chains appeared to be HLA-restricted, and the HLA associations seemed to be driven largely by CMV exposure. Specific HLA alleles were associated with roughly 16,000 TCR beta sequences at a false discovery rate of 0.05 in a later analysis. The study listed 150 to 200 TCR beta chains as associated with cytomegalovirus. According to a later analysis, TCR association rates differed among HLA loci, with DRB1 alleles showing the most associated TCRs and HLA-C alleles showing the fewest. Correlated functional status among segregating V segments might be attributable to linkage disequilibrium, but an unknown experimental factor could not be ruled out. In this cohort, only TCR beta chains were sequenced, and detectable features were limited by the absence of alpha or paired-chain data. It was suggested by the authors that the approach could potentially be generalized to other disease states and immunological phenotypes. Some IMGT-functional V segments, including TRBV6-2 and TRBV6-3, could not be told apart with the 87-base-pair reads, so those segments were excluded.

With respect to this clone: What antigen it recognizes has not been identified. Nothing much larger sits one base from this clone, and base qualities are not available.

Library method: the immunoSEQ multiplex PCR assay. The multiplex PCR relied on a mix of 60 forward primers for TCR Vbeta segments and 13 reverse primers for TCR Jbeta segments. The CDR3 region of rearranged TCR beta genes was amplified from genomic DNA by a multiplex PCR assay. The Illumina HiSeq System was used to sequence the amplified TCR beta libraries as 87-base-pair reads. From the authors' description of their analysis: A later analysis counted about 82 million unique TCR beta chains across the 690 or so repertoires, and some 11 million of these chains were shared by at least two donors. Raw reads were error-corrected and collapsed into unique sequences with a nearest-neighbor algorithm that merged closely related sequences to remove PCR and sequencing errors. Alignment of CDR3 sequences to IMGT reference sequences was used to assign V, D and J gene segments. For a sequence to be retained, at least a six-nucleotide match to both a V gene segment and a J gene segment was required. Rearrangements were classified as productive when the CDR3 lacked stop codons and remained in frame with V and J, and all other rearrangements were classified as non-productive. CDR3 was defined by IMGT convention, running from the second conserved V-encoded cysteine to the conserved J-encoded phenylalanine. In an earlier analysis of around 570 of the donors, sequences lacking an unambiguous match to a single V gene segment were excluded. An earlier analysis of over 450 of the donors classified V segments as functional when productive rearrangements were above 56.7% and as segregating when the standard deviation between donors was above 5%. A statistical classification framework was built to diagnose cytomegalovirus status from the catalog of TCR beta chain sequences. In a later analysis, V and J genes were assigned by comparing TCR nucleotide sequences against IMGT/GENE-DB human TR gene sequences. Using the TCRdist pipeline, a later analysis assigned CDR3 sequences along with most-parsimonious VDJ recombination scenarios. A later analysis defined each TCR beta chain by its CDR3 amino acid sequence plus V-gene family, and excluded reads lacking a unique V-gene family. As a way to deal with suspected cross-contamination and a sequencing artifact, a later analysis dropped 450 to 600 nucleotide sequences that were highly shared and had low generation probability. In a later analysis, a clonal expansion index was calculated for each public chain from normalized within-repertoire ranks of inferred template counts. In a later analysis, generation probabilities were computed using a VDJ recombination model fitted to out-of-frame rearrangements, and the results were checked against IGoR. A later analysis scored TCR-TCR, TCR-HLA and TCR-CMV co-occurrence with hypergeometric tests, applying a repertoire-size bias correction to TCR pairs. A later analysis estimated false discovery rates by permuting HLA or CMV assignments 20 times. In a later analysis, co-occurring TCRs were grouped with DBSCAN, and TCRdist sequence similarity was added when clustering was performed within HLA-allele-positive subsets. Repertoires with fewer than 30,000 or more than 120,000 public chains, plus five repertoires with anomalous nucleotide sharing, were excluded from co-occurrence clustering. This immuneACCESS table, as held by TCRdb, lists in-frame sequences with V and J called but not all clones. Of the missing ones, under half trace to an unresolved V gene in checked studies; the others have no known cause. V, J and clone size are taken as reported in that table, and D and trimming were inferred from the DNA itself. For this sample the table gives 55,000 to 65,000 clones, of which roughly 80% were detected only once. Clones ranked in the top ten supply approximately 3.5% of the sample.

The cohort consisted of hundreds of healthy bone marrow donors. All cohort members were sampled while nominally healthy, although unrecorded immune exposures were likely present. The donor was CMV seropositive and belonged to the group of some 290 seropositive cohort members. Each donor provided a peripheral blood sample, and peripheral blood mononuclear cells were used for TCR beta sequencing. Genomic DNA was extracted from the blood cell samples with the Qiagen DNeasy Blood Extraction Kit. The TCR was taken from a woman between 40 and 55 years old in good health and CMV-seropositive. Recombination joined TRBV19 with TRBJ2-2, with 10 junctional bases fitting TRBD1. Sequencing was carried out using PBMCs. The DNA reads TGTGCCAGTAACCTCCGGACAGGGGGAAACACCGGGGAGCTGTTTTTT. Its protein product is CASNLRTGGNTGELFF.